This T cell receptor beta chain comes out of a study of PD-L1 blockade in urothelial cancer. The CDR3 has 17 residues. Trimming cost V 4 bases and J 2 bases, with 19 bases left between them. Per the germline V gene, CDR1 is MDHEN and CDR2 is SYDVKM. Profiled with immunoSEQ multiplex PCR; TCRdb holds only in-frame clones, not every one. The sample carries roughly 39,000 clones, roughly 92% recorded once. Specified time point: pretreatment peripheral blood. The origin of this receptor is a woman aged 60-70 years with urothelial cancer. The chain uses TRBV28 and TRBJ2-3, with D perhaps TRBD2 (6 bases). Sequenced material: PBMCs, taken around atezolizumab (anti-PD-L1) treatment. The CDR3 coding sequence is TGTGCCAGCAGTTCCCTGGTTGGTGGAGGGTTCACAGATACGCAGTATTTT. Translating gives CASSSLVGGGFTDTQYF.